This entry concerns a single TCR beta chain. Unique molecular identifiers were built into the TCRbeta library. One entry per CDR3 protein results from TCRdb running MiXCR on the PCR reads. The sample carries about 830,000 distinct CDR3 sequences, around 17% recorded once. This sample was taken from a study of T-cell reconstitution after alpha-beta-depleted transplantation in children. Germline values: CDR1 SGDLS, CDR2 YYNGEE. This CDR3 is built from 14 residues. V was shortened by 0 bases and J by 1 base, with 5 bases between the two germline ends. The sample consisted of PBMCs, mostly from graft donor cells, taken 360 days after TCRalphabeta/CD19-depleted stem cell transplant. This TCR was recovered from a male patient aged 5 to 17 who had a stem cell transplant for acute lymphoblastic leukemia, so the T cells may come from the graft donor. The chain combines TRBV9 with TRBJ2-1; D unresolved. In DNA, the CDR3 is TGTGCCAGCAGCGTAGCCCTTTCCTACAATGAGCAGTTCTTC. This sequence encodes CASSVALSYNEQFF.